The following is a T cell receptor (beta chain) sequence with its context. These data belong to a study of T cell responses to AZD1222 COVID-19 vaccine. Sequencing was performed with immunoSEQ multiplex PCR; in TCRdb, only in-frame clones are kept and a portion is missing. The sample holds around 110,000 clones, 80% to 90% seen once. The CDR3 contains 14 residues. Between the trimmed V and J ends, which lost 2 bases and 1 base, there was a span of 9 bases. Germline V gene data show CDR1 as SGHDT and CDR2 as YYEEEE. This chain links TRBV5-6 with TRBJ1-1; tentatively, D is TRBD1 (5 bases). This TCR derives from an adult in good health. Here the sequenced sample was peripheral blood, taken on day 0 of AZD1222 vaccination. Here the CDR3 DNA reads TGTGCCAGCAGCTTTGGGGCGGGGAACACTGAAGCTTTCTTT. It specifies CASSFGAGNTEAFF.